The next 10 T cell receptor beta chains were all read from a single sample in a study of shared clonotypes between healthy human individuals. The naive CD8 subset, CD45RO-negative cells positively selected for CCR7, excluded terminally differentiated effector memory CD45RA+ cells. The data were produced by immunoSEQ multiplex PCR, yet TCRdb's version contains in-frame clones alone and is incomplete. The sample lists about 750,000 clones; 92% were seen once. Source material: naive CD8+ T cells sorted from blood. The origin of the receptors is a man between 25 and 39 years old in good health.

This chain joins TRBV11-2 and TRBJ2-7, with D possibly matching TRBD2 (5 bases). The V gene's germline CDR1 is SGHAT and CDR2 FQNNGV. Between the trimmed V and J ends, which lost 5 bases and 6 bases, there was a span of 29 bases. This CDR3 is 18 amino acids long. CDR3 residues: CASSVIAGSGYSASEQYF. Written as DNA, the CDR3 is TGTGCCAGCAGCGTAATAGCTGGGAGTGGGTATTCAGCTTCCGAGCAGTACTTC.

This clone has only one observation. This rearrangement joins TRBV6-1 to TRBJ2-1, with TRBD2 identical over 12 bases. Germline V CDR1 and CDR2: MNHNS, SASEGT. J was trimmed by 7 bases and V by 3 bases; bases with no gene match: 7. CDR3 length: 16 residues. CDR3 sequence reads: CASSDPSGRAVNEQFF. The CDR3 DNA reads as TGTGCCAGCAGTGATCCTAGCGGGAGGGCCGTTAATGAGCAGTTCTTC.

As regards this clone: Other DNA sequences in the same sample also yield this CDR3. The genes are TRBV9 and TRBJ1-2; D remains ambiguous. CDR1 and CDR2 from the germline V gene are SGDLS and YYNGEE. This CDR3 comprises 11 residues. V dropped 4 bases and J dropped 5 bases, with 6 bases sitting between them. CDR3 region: CASSSRYGYTF. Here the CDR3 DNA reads TGTGCCAGCAGCTCCCGTTATGGCTACACCTTC.

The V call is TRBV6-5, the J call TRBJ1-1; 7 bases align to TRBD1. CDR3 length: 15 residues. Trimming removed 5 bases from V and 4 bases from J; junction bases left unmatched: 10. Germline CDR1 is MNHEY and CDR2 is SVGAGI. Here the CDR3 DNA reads TGTGCCAGCAGTCCCCGGGACAGAGAATTCACTGAAGCTTTCTTT. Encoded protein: CASSPRDREFTEAFF.

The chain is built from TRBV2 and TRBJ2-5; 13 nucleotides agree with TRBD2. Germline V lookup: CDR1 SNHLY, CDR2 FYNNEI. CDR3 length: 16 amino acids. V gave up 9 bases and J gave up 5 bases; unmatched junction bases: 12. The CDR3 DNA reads TGTGCCAGGGGATCGAGGACTAGCGGGAGTGGGGAGACCCAGTACTTC. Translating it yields CARGSRTSGSGETQYF. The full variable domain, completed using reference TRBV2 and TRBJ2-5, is EPEVTQTPSHQVTQMGQEVILRCVPISNHLYFYWYRQILGQKVEFLVSFYNNEISEKSEIFDDQFSVERPDGSNFTLKIRSTKLEDSAMYFCARGSRTSGSGETQYFGPGTRLLVL.

CDR3 amino acids: CATSRQGPEKLFF. CDR3 in DNA: TGTGCCACCAGCCGACAGGGGCCTGAAAAACTGTTTTTT. The rearrangement uses TRBV19 and TRBJ1-4; 8 nucleotides align to TRBD1. Germline V CDR1 and CDR2: LNHDA, SQIVND (reference sequence). V trimming: 10 bases; J trimming: 7 bases; junction bases outside the gene matches: 8. This CDR3 has 13 residues.

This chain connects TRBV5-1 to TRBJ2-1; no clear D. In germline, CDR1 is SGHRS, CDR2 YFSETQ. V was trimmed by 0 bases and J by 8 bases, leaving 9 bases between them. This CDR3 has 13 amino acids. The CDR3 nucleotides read TGCGCCAGCAGCTTGGCGCTTAGGTATGAGCAGTTCTTC. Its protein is CASSLALRYEQFF.

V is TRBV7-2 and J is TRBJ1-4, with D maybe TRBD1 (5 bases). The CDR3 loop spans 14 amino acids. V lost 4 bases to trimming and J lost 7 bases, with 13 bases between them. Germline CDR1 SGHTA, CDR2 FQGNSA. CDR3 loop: CASSSKWGPEKLFF. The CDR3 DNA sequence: TGTGCCAGCAGCTCAAAGTGGGGACCTGAAAAACTGTTTTTT.

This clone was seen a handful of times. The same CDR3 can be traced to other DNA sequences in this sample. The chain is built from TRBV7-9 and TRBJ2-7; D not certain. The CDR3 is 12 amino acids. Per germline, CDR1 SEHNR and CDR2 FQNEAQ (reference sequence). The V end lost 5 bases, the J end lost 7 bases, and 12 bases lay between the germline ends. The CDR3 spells CASSPHPEEQYF. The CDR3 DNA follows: TGTGCCAGCAGCCCTCACCCGGAGGAGCAGTACTTC.

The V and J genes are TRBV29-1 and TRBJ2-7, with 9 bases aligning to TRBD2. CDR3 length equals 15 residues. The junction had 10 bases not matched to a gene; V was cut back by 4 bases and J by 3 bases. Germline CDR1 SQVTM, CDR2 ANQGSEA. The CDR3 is CSVVPLAGDSYEQYF. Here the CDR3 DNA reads TGCAGCGTTGTTCCATTAGCGGGAGACAGCTACGAGCAGTACTTC.